This is a list of T cell receptor beta chains from one sample in a study of cytomegalovirus exposure and HLA in healthy donors. Generated by immunoSEQ multiplex PCR, the TCRdb table keeps only in-frame clones and is missing some. The data show more than 70,000 clones, approximately 80% seen once. Material: PBMCs. These TCRs come from a man younger than 40 in good health and CMV-seropositive. Each CDR3 is given with its conserved first and last residue. D genes are given only for firm matches. A clone size is listed for some rows: how often the clone was seen (once, few, many), or a class if it is expanded.

clone_size | d_call | j_call | v_call | cdr3_aa | cdr3_nt
few | . | TRBJ2-1 | TRBV6-1 | CASSERLVKNEQFF | TGTGCCAGCAGTGAGAGGCTAGTAAAGAATGAGCAGTTCTTC
. | . | TRBJ2-1 | TRBV19 | CASSPTGSYNEQFF | TGTGCCAGTAGCCCCACAGGGTCCTACAATGAGCAGTTCTTC
once | TRBD2 | TRBJ2-3 | TRBV7-9 | CASSLVRIRLAPTDTQYF | TGTGCCAGCAGCTTAGTGAGGATTCGACTAGCACCCACAGATACGCAGTATTTT
once | TRBD1 | TRBJ2-5 | TRBV2 | CASSTGTGVEETQYF | TGTGCCAGCAGTACCGGGACAGGGGTCGAAGAGACCCAGTACTTC
. | . | TRBJ2-5 | TRBV11-2 | CASSSGETQYF | TGTGCCAGCAGCTCCGGGGAGACCCAGTACTTC
. | . | TRBJ1-4 | TRBV9 | CASSRGGTKSEKLFF | TGTGCCAGCAGCCGAGGGGGAACAAAAAGTGAAAAACTGTTTTTT
. | . | TRBJ1-5 | TRBV14 | CASSQTGLNQPQHF | TGTGCCAGCAGCCAAACAGGCCTGAATCAGCCCCAGCATTTT
few | . | TRBJ1-3 | TRBV4-2 | CASSQDLQGNTIYF | TGTGCCAGCAGCCAAGATCTACAGGGAAACACCATATATTTT
. | TRBD2 | TRBJ2-3 | TRBV7-9 | CASRGRAGGNTDTQYF | TGTGCCAGCAGGGGACGGGCGGGGGGAAACACAGATACGCAGTATTTT
. | TRBD1 | TRBJ2-4 | TRBV27 | CASTSADRGLAKNIQYF | TGTGCCAGCACCTCCGCGGACAGGGGTCTAGCCAAAAACATTCAGTACTTC
. | . | TRBJ2-1 | TRBV19 | CASIERATTSYNEQFF | TGTGCCAGCATAGAGCGGGCCACCACCTCCTACAATGAGCAGTTCTTC
. | TRBD1 | TRBJ1-5 | TRBV4-1 | CASSPRDRDQPQHF | TGCGCCAGCAGCCCAAGGGACAGGGATCAGCCCCAGCATTTT
. | TRBD1 | TRBJ1-2 | TRBV6-5 | CASRPPGQLYGYTF | TGTGCCAGCAGACCCCCGGGACAGCTATATGGCTACACCTTC
. | . | TRBJ2-3 | TRBV7-6 | CASSPRGSGKPDTQYF | TGTGCCAGCAGCCCCAGGGGCAGCGGGAAGCCAGATACGCAGTATTTT
once | TRBD2 | TRBJ2-1 | TRBV6-1 | CASSEEGWEGLGYNEQFF | TGTGCCAGCAGTGAAGAAGGTTGGGAGGGGTTGGGCTACAATGAGCAGTTCTTC